The 11 T cell receptor beta chains presented below share a single source sample, sequenced in a study of beta chain features in type 1 diabetes. Of the isolated RNA, all was reverse transcribed, and so the sequenced material was expressed TCRB transcripts. The protocol was immunoSEQ multiplex PCR, while the TCRdb copy is restricted to in-frame clones and leaves out a portion. The sample has around 450,000 clones, over 9.5% seen once; the top ten hold less than 0.06%. Sequencing input: naive CD4+ T cells from blood. The receptors were sampled from a woman younger than 30 in good health.

The gene calls are TRBV6-6 and TRBJ2-3, with 9 bases aligning to TRBD1. The CDR3 is 14 amino acids. Looked up from germline, CDR1 is MNHNY and CDR2 is SVGAGI (reference sequence). Trimming cost V 10 bases and J 3 bases; bases outside gene matches: 8. The CDR3 sequence is CATSDRGETDTQYF. CDR3 DNA sequence: TGTGCCACCTCGGACAGGGGTGAGACAGATACGCAGTATTTT.

This clone has a handful of counts. The genes are TRBV7-9 and TRBJ2-3, with D unresolved. This CDR3 has 17 amino acids. Trimming removed 7 bases from V and 4 bases from J, with 24 bases in between. CDR1 is SEHNR and CDR2 is FQNEAQ in the germline V gene (reference sequence). Here the CDR3 reads CASIGDGPSREADTQYF. CDR3 bases: TGTGCCAGCATTGGTGACGGCCCCTCTCGAGAGGCAGATACGCAGTATTTT.

The CDR3 DNA sequence: TGTGCCAGCAGCGTAGCTACGACTAGCCGTCGTGGAGAGACCCAGTACTTC. This translates into CASSVATTSRRGETQYF. This chain uses TRBV9 with TRBJ2-5; 7 bases are a match to TRBD2. Trimming took 0 bases from V and 4 from J; bases not matched to a gene: 12. The CDR3 length is 17 residues. Germline V gene data show CDR1 as SGDLS and CDR2 as YYNGEE.

This clone was counted a few times. This rearrangement joins TRBV2 to TRBJ2-3; 8 bases line up with TRBD2. The length of the CDR3 is 16 residues. Looked up from germline, CDR1 is SNHLY and CDR2 is FYNNEI. V shed 5 bases, J shed 3 bases, and the junction held 10 bases outside the gene matches. The CDR3 nucleotides are TGTGCCAGCAGTCCCCAGGGACTAGTACGGACAGATACGCAGTATTTT. Protein: CASSPQGLVRTDTQYF.

With regard to this clone: A much more abundant neighbour one base away suggests this may be a read error. The chain is built from TRBV6-1 and TRBJ2-3; D unresolved. Trimming removed 7 bases at V and 0 bases at J, with 2 bases between. CDR1 and CDR2 from the germline V gene are MNHNS and SASEGT. This CDR3 is 11 amino acids long. CDR3: CASTSTDTQYF. For the CDR3, the DNA is TGTGCCAGCACCAGCACAGATACGCAGTATTTT.

This clone has just a few counts. The chain recombines TRBV6-4 with TRBJ2-1; unclear D gene. The CDR3 contains 12 residues. The germline gives CDR1 MRHNA, CDR2 SNTAGT. V lost 4 bases and J 5 bases, leaving 6 bases between the germline ends. The CDR3 protein is CASSGRDNEQFF. The DNA for the CDR3 is TGTGCCAGCAGTGGAAGGGACAATGAGCAGTTCTTC.

This clone was seen ten or more times. The V call is TRBV23-1, the J call TRBJ2-4; D is unresolved. TRBV23-1 is filed as an ORF, its function uncertain. The CDR3 sequence is 16 residues long. The V gene lost 1 base and the J gene lost 2 bases, with 12 bases spanning the gap. CDR3 sequence (DNA): TGCGCCAGCAGTCAATTGACCCGGGTTACCAAAAACATTCAGTACTTC. The encoded protein is CASSQLTRVTKNIQYF.

The chain has TRBV5-1 and TRBJ2-3; unclear D gene. The CDR3 spans 15 residues. In germline, CDR1 is SGHRS, CDR2 YFSETQ. Trimming shortened V by 5 bases and J by 1 base, and 14 bases separated the two germline ends. This CDR3 is CASSRDPSGTDTQYF. CDR3 in DNA: TGCGCCAGCAGTCGAGACCCCTCGGGCACAGATACGCAGTATTTT.

The chain recombines TRBV30 with TRBJ1-1; D remains ambiguous. CDR1 and CDR2 from the germline V gene are GTSNPN and SVGIG (reference sequence). V was pared by 7 bases and J by 1 base, with 10 bases between. This CDR3 is built from 12 residues. CDR3: CAFTPGNTEAFF. CDR3 nucleotide sequence: TGTGCCTTCACTCCAGGGAACACTGAAGCTTTCTTT.

A few counts support this clone. The rearrangement joins TRBV4-1 to TRBJ2-1; 10 bases match TRBD1. The germline V gene encodes CDR1 MGHRA and CDR2 YSYEKL. This CDR3 region has 15 residues. V was pared by 3 bases and J by 8 bases, with 7 bases of the junction left unmatched. DNA for the CDR3: TGCGCCAGCAGCCACCCGGGACAGGGGCGCCATGAGCAGTTCTTC. It specifies CASSHPGQGRHEQFF.

The chain's CDR3 is CASSQDPGWSSGANVLTF. The DNA for the CDR3 is TGCGCCAGCAGCCAAGATCCAGGGTGGAGCTCTGGGGCCAACGTCCTGACTTTC. The chain links TRBV4-3 to TRBJ2-6, with D possibly being TRBD1 (5 bases). The CDR3 covers 18 residues. V was shortened by 0 bases and J by 0 bases, with 12 bases between the two germline ends. Germline CDR1 and CDR2: LGHNA and YSLEER.